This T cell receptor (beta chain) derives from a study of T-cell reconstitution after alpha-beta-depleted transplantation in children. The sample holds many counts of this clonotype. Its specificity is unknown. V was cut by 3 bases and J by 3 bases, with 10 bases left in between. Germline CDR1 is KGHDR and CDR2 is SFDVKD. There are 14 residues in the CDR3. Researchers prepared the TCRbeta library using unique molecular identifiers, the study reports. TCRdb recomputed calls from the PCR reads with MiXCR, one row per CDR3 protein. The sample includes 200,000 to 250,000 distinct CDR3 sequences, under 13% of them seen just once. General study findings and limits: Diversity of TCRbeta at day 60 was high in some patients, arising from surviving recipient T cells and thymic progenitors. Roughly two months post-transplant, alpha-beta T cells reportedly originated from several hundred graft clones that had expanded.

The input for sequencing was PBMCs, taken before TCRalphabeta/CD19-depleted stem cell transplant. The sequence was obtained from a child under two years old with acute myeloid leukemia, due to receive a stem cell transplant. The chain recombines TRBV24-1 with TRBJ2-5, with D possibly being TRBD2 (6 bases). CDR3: CATSDTDYKETQYF. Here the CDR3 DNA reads TGTGCCACCAGTGATACGGACTATAAAGAGACCCAGTACTTC.